The 25 T cell receptor beta chains listed next were all sequenced from one sample in a study of cytomegalovirus exposure and HLA in healthy donors. 60 Vbeta and 13 Jbeta primers were used in PCR. Libraries were prepared by immunoSEQ multiplex PCR; TCRdb keeps only in-frame clonotypes and omits some of them. In the table there are around 45,000 clones, roughly 51% of which are singletons. The sequencing sample was made of PBMCs. The receptors derive from a man between 60 and 75 years old in good health and CMV-seronegative.

This chain uses TRBV19 with TRBJ1-5; D perhaps matches TRBD1 (6 bases). CDR1 and CDR2 (germline): LNHDA, SQIVND (reference sequence). V was cut by 3 bases and J by 9 bases, with 15 bases left in between. The CDR3 runs 14 residues. CDR3 loop: CASSILRGGGPQHF. CDR3 coding DNA: TGTGCCAGTAGTATCCTCAGGGGTGGAGGGCCCCAGCATTTT.

The chain has TRBV19 and TRBJ2-7; D is possibly TRBD2 (6 bases). The V gene lost 9 bases and the J gene lost 0 bases, with 12 bases spanning the gap. This CDR3 contains 13 residues. Germline V CDR1 and CDR2: LNHDA, SQIVND (reference sequence). The CDR3 DNA reads as TGTGCCAGCGGGGCTAGCGCCTCCTACGAGCAGTACTTC. It translates to CASGASASYEQYF.

J is TRBJ2-1 and V is TRBV6-5, with 8 nucleotides matching TRBD2. Germline loops: CDR1 MNHEY, CDR2 SVGAGI. V shed 6 bases, J shed 7 bases, and the junction held 5 bases outside the gene matches. CDR3 length: 13 amino acids. The CDR3: CASREREWNEQFF. CDR3 in DNA: TGTGCCAGCAGGGAGCGGGAGTGGAATGAGCAGTTCTTC.

The chain uses TRBV5-1 and TRBJ1-1; 7 bases fit TRBD1. Per germline, CDR1 SGHRS and CDR2 YFSETQ. The CDR3 spans 12 residues. V was pared by 4 bases and J by 7 bases, with 4 bases of the junction left unmatched. CDR3 in amino acids: CASSRGGLEAFF. CDR3 sequence (DNA): TGCGCCAGCAGCCGAGGGGGCCTTGAAGCTTTCTTT.

V and J are TRBV5-1 and TRBJ2-7, with 7 bases identical to TRBD1. J was trimmed by 5 bases and V by 0 bases; bases with no gene match: 8. CDR3 length: 15 residues. From germline, CDR1 is SGHRS and CDR2 YFSETQ. The CDR3 reads CASSLVSTGSHEQYF. In DNA, the CDR3 is TGCGCCAGCAGCTTGGTTTCGACAGGGTCGCACGAGCAGTACTTC.

In nucleotides, the CDR3 is TGTGCCAGCAGCCCTGGTTATCGCGGGGGGATCAATGAGCAGTTCTTC. It translates to CASSPGYRGGINEQFF. The V and J genes are TRBV9 and TRBJ2-1; 8 bases line up with TRBD2. V lost 4 bases and J lost 6; bases outside the gene matches: 12. The CDR3 loop spans 16 amino acids. CDR1 SGDLS and CDR2 YYNGEE come from the germline V gene.

V is TRBV7-8 and J is TRBJ1-1, with D maybe TRBD1 (5 bases). The CDR3 length is 13 residues. Trimming removed 3 bases at V and 3 bases at J, with 8 bases between. CDR1 is SGHVS, CDR2 FQNEAQ, per germline. CDR3 DNA: TGTGCCAGCAGCTTGACAGAAGACACTGAAGCTTTCTTT. As protein: CASSLTEDTEAFF.

This clone was counted a few times. This chain uses TRBV10-1 with TRBJ2-1, with 8 bases matching TRBD1. The CDR3 length is 16 residues. CDR1 WNHNN and CDR2 SYGVQD come from the germline V gene (reference sequence). V was pared by 3 bases and J by 1 base, with 5 bases of the junction left unmatched. CDR3 nucleotides: TGCGCCAGCAGTGATTCGACAGGGGAATCCTACAATGAGCAGTTCTTC. Protein: CASSDSTGESYNEQFF.

The V call is TRBV7-2, the J call TRBJ1-4, with D maybe TRBD1 (5 bases). The CDR3 length is 12 residues. The germline V gene has CDR1 SGHTA and CDR2 FQGNSA. V lost 5 bases to trimming and J lost 7 bases, with 8 bases between them. CDR3 protein: CASSQGVEKLFF. The CDR3 DNA reads as TGTGCCAGCAGCCAGGGTGTTGAAAAACTGTTTTTT.

This chain joins TRBV28 and TRBJ1-2, with 8 nucleotides matching TRBD1. Looked up from germline, CDR1 is MDHEN and CDR2 is SYDVKM. The ends lost 5 bases at V and 8 bases at J; junction bases unmatched: 10. This CDR3 is built from 14 residues. CDR3 sequence reads: CASSTAGGAGGYTF. CDR3 DNA sequence: TGTGCCAGCAGTACAGCAGGGGGCGCTGGGGGCTACACCTTC.

V gene TRBV5-1 combines with J gene TRBJ1-2; 8 bases fit TRBD1. The CDR3 is 14 residues long. Germline CDR1 and CDR2: SGHRS and YFSETQ. V shed 4 bases and J 8 bases; nucleotides not matched to a gene: 10. The CDR3 is CASSERTGQGGYTF. The DNA for the CDR3 is TGCGCCAGCAGCGAGAGGACAGGGCAGGGCGGCTACACCTTC.

This clone was counted a single time. The chain carries TRBV29-1 and TRBJ2-7, with TRBD1 as a possible D gene (7 bases). The germline CDR1 and CDR2 sequences are SQVTM and ANQGSEA. There are 13 residues in the CDR3. Trimming cost V 5 bases and J 1 base, with 12 bases left between them. CDR3 protein: CSVLQGTSYEQYF. The CDR3 DNA sequence: TGCAGCGTTCTACAGGGGACTTCCTACGAGCAGTACTTC.

This clone was detected only a few times. The chain couples TRBV15 to TRBJ1-4, with TRBD1 identical over 7 bases. Trimming at V came to 8 bases and at J to 4 bases, leaving 7 bases not matched to a gene. Germline loops: CDR1 LNHNV, CDR2 YYDKDF (reference sequence). The CDR3 consists of 14 residues. As DNA, the CDR3 is TGTGCCACCCGGGGGACAGCCCGTAATGAAAAACTGTTTTTT. This gives the protein CATRGTARNEKLFF. Supplemented by reference TRBV15 and TRBJ1-4, the full variable domain reads DAMVIQNPRYQVTQFGKPVTLSCSQTLNHNVMYWYQQKSSQAPKLLFHYYDKDFNNEADTPDNFQSRRPNTSFCFLDIRSPGLGDTAMYLCATRGTARNEKLFFGSGTQLSVL.

This chain connects TRBV5-1 to TRBJ2-2, with 9 bases fitting TRBD1. CDR1 is SGHRS, CDR2 YFSETQ, per germline. V trimming: 3 bases; J trimming: 0 bases; junction bases outside the gene matches: 9. This CDR3 region has 18 residues. Here the CDR3 DNA reads TGCGCCAGCAGCTCACGTACGGGACAGGGCCCGAACACCGGGGAGCTGTTTTTT. Translated, it gives CASSSRTGQGPNTGELFF. The variable domain in full, with the rest retrieved from reference TRBV5-1 and TRBJ2-2, is KAGVTQTPRYLIKTRGQQVTLSCSPISGHRSVSWYQQTPGQGLQFLFEYFSETQRNKGNFPGRFSGRQFSNSRSEMNVSTLELGDSALYLCASSSRTGQGPNTGELFFGEGSRLTVL.

The V call is TRBV28, the J call TRBJ1-4, with D uncertain. Germline values: CDR1 MDHEN, CDR2 SYDVKM. The CDR3 spans 14 residues. Trimming shortened V by 6 bases and J by 7 bases, and 15 bases separated the two germline ends. In DNA, the CDR3 is TGTGCCAGCAGCCCACGGCGGGTTTCTGAAAAACTGTTTTTT. It codes for CASSPRRVSEKLFF.

The chain couples TRBV7-7 to TRBJ2-5, with D possibly being TRBD2 (5 bases). The CDR3 runs to 12 residues. Between the trimmed V and J ends, which lost 4 bases and 2 bases, there was a span of 5 bases. Per germline, CDR1 SSHAT and CDR2 FNYEAQ (reference sequence). The CDR3 coding sequence is TGTGCCAGCAGCTCGGGACAAGAGACCCAGTACTTC. This encodes CASSSGQETQYF.

The chain links TRBV5-1 to TRBJ1-2; D is possibly TRBD1 (6 bases). V gave up 7 bases and J gave up 2 bases, with 12 bases separating them. CDR3 length: 13 residues. In germline, CDR1 is SGHRS, CDR2 YFSETQ. DNA of the CDR3: TGCGCCAGCGGGTCCGGACAGAACTATGGCTACACCTTC. Translating it yields CASGSGQNYGYTF.

V is TRBV5-1 and J is TRBJ2-7, with a tentative D call TRBD2 (5 bases). The V end lost 4 bases, the J end lost 0 bases, and 11 bases lay between the germline ends. Germline values: CDR1 SGHRS, CDR2 YFSETQ. There are 14 residues in the CDR3. CDR3 loop: CASSRWESSYEQYF. The CDR3 DNA reads TGCGCCAGCAGCAGATGGGAGAGCTCCTACGAGCAGTACTTC.

This clone turned up a few times. The rearrangement joins TRBV5-6 to TRBJ2-5, with 10 bases matching TRBD2. Germline trimming cut 4 bases from V and 4 bases from J; bases unmatched to any gene: 7. The length of the CDR3 is 15 residues. Germline V gene lookup returns CDR1 SGHDT and CDR2 YYEEEE. The CDR3 loop is CASSVTSGIGETQYF. The DNA of the CDR3 is TGTGCCAGCAGCGTAACTAGCGGGATCGGAGAGACCCAGTACTTC. The full variable domain, with the rest looked up from reference TRBV5-6 and TRBJ2-5, is DAGVTQSPTHLIKTRGQQVTLRCSPKSGHDTVSWYQQALGQGPQFIFQYYEEEERQRGNFPDRFSGHQFPNYSSELNVNALLLGDSALYLCASSVTSGIGETQYFGPGTRLLVL.

V gene TRBV5-4 combines with J gene TRBJ1-1; 8 nucleotides match TRBD1. The V segment lost 4 bases and the J segment 4 bases; nucleotides outside the gene matches: 9. There are 15 residues in the CDR3. In germline, CDR1 is SGHNT, CDR2 YYREEE (reference sequence). The CDR3 protein is CASSTRQGASTEAFF. The CDR3 nucleotides read TGTGCCAGCAGCACCCGGCAGGGGGCAAGCACTGAAGCTTTCTTT.

There are a few counts of this clone. This rearrangement joins TRBV15 to TRBJ1-5, with D hard to call. V was pared by 0 bases and J by 7 bases, with 10 bases between. The CDR3 covers 14 residues. Per the germline V gene, CDR1 is LNHNV and CDR2 is YYDKDF (reference sequence). CDR3 in amino acids: CATSRDRGRQPQHF. CDR3 coding DNA: TGTGCCACCAGCAGAGATCGAGGGCGGCAGCCCCAGCATTTT.

The chain uses TRBV5-4 and TRBJ1-1, with 7 bases identical to TRBD1. Germline V gives CDR1 SGHNT, CDR2 YYREEE (reference sequence). This CDR3 region has 17 residues. The V gene end was trimmed by 4 bases and the J gene end by 1 base; junction bases not matched to a gene: 13. CDR3 bases: TGTGCCAGCAGCCGTATGGACCGGGACAGCGCGAACACTGAAGCTTTCTTT. Translated: CASSRMDRDSANTEAFF.

The chain has TRBV7-2 and TRBJ2-1; D may be TRBD1 (5 bases). V was pared by 2 bases and J by 7 bases, with 15 bases between. The germline V gene has CDR1 SGHTA and CDR2 FQGNSA. The CDR3 totals 15 residues. The CDR3, as DNA: TGTGCCAGCAGCTTAATAGGGGTGAAGGAAAATGAGCAGTTCTTC. It encodes CASSLIGVKENEQFF. The full variable domain, with the rest looked up from reference TRBV7-2 and TRBJ2-1, is GAGVSQSPSNKVTEKGKDVELRCDPISGHTALYWYRQSLGQGLEFLIYFQGNSAPDKSGLPSDRFSAERTGGSVSTLTIQRTQQEDSAVYLCASSLIGVKENEQFFGPGTRLTVL.

This clone turned up a few times. V and J are TRBV7-6 and TRBJ2-7, with D possibly matching TRBD2 (6 bases). V lost 0 bases and J 6 bases, leaving 18 bases between the germline ends. This CDR3 is built from 16 residues. The germline gives CDR1 SGHVS, CDR2 FNYEAQ. The CDR3 is CASSLANRETSTEQYF. CDR3 sequence (DNA): TGTGCCAGCAGCTTAGCGAACCGGGAGACATCTACCGAGCAGTACTTC.

This clone was detected only a few times. This chain connects TRBV21-1 to TRBJ2-4; the DNA was not used to check the table's D call, TRBD2. TRBV21-1 counts as a pseudogene. The CDR3 runs to 17 residues. The CDR3 here is CASSKGEKLAGGVYKYF. The CDR3 nucleotides are TGTGCCAGCAGCAAAGGAGAGAAACTAGCGGGAGGGGTGTATAAGTACTTC.